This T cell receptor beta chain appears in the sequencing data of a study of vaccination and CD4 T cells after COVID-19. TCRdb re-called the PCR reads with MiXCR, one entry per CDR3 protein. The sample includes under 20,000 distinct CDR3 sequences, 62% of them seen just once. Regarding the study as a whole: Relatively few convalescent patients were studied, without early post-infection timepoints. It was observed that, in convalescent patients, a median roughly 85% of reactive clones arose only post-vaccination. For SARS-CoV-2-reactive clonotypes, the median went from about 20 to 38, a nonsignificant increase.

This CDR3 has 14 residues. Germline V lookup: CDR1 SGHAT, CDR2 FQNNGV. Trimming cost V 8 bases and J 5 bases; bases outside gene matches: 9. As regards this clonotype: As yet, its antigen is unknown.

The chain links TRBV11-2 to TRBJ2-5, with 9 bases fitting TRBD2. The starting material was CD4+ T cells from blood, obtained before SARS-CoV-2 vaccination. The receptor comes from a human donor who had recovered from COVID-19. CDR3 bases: TGTGCCAGCGGCGGGAGGGGACAATGGGAGACCCAGTACTTC. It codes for CASGGRGQWETQYF.